These 4 T cell receptor beta chains were sequenced from one sample in a study of cytomegalovirus exposure and HLA in healthy donors. This PCR relied on a set of 60 Vbeta primers and 13 Jbeta primers. Data came from immunoSEQ multiplex PCR; TCRdb stores just in-frame clones and leaves some out. The sample has 110,000 or so clones, roughly 70% seen once; the top ten hold more than 9%. Sequenced material: PBMCs. The source of these receptors is a woman aged 50 to 60 in good health and CMV-seropositive.

In its sample, this clone was seen a few times. This chain uses TRBV19 with TRBJ2-6; 7 positions agree with TRBD1. Trimming cost V 4 bases and J 4 bases; bases outside gene matches: 4. CDR1 LNHDA and CDR2 SQIVND come from the germline V gene (reference sequence). The CDR3 runs to 15 residues. CDR3 loop: CASSTEGAGANVLTF. The CDR3 DNA sequence: TGTGCCAGTAGTACTGAGGGGGCGGGGGCCAACGTCCTGACTTTC.

This chain connects TRBV30 to TRBJ1-5, with D perhaps matching TRBD1 (6 bases). The CDR3 totals 14 residues. The ends were cut back, 3 bases at V and 1 base at J, with 10 bases in the middle. CDR1 and CDR2 from the germline V gene are GTSNPN and SVGIG (reference sequence). Written as DNA, the CDR3 is TGTGCCTGGAGCACAGGGACCAGCAATCAGCCCCAGCATTTT. Its translation: CAWSTGTSNQPQHF.

This clone was observed a handful of times. The J gene is TRBJ1-4, the V gene TRBV5-4; unclear D gene. Per the germline V gene, CDR1 is SGHNT and CDR2 is YYREEE (reference sequence). This CDR3 contains 12 residues. Trimming shortened V by 4 bases and J by 7 bases, and 8 bases separated the two germline ends. The CDR3 here is CASSPGGEKLFF. CDR3 nucleotides: TGTGCCAGCAGCCCTGGAGGTGAAAAACTGTTTTTT.

The V gene is TRBV2, the J gene TRBJ2-2; 12 nucleotides line up with TRBD2. The germline V gene has CDR1 SNHLY and CDR2 FYNNEI. This CDR3 spans 18 amino acids. Trimming at V came to 2 bases and at J to 3 bases, leaving 7 bases not matched to a gene. The CDR3: CASSERRLAGGYTGELFF. The CDR3 DNA follows: TGTGCCAGCAGTGAACGCAGGCTAGCGGGAGGGTACACCGGGGAGCTGTTTTTT. The full variable domain, completed using reference TRBV2 and TRBJ2-2, is EPEVTQTPSHQVTQMGQEVILRCVPISNHLYFYWYRQILGQKVEFLVSFYNNEISEKSEIFDDQFSVERPDGSNFTLKIRSTKLEDSAMYFCASSERRLAGGYTGELFFGEGSRLTVL.